Following are 17 T cell receptor beta chains from one sample sequenced in a study of blood T cell repertoires in COVID-19. Generated by immunoSEQ multiplex PCR, the TCRdb table keeps only in-frame clones and is missing some. The sample shows some 70,000 clones, about 89% of them seen only once. The sequencing sample was made of peripheral blood. The receptors were gathered from a man aged 50 or older with active COVID-19.

This chain uses TRBV27 with TRBJ2-6; TRBD1 matches at 9 bases. The germline V gene has CDR1 MNHEY and CDR2 SMNVEV (reference sequence). V dropped 3 bases and J dropped 2; count of bases not matched to a gene: 5. This CDR3 is 17 amino acids long. The CDR3 nucleotides read TGTGCCAGCAGTTTGGACAGGGGACCGGCTGGGGCCAACGTCCTGACTTTC. Translation gives CASSLDRGPAGANVLTF.

This rearrangement joins TRBV30 to TRBJ1-3, with 9 bases fitting TRBD1. V was pared by 0 bases and J by 0 bases, with 3 bases of the junction left unmatched. The CDR3 is 16 residues long. Germline V lookup: CDR1 GTSNPN, CDR2 SVGIG (reference sequence). The chain's CDR3 is CAWSVQQGASGNTIYF. The CDR3 bases are TGTGCCTGGAGTGTACAACAGGGGGCCTCTGGAAACACCATATATTTT.

Of note for this clone: The sample contains more than one DNA sequence encoding this CDR3. The chain has TRBV28 and TRBJ2-2; 10 nucleotides agree with TRBD1. V lost 2 bases, J lost 6 bases, and 3 bases stayed unmatched. The CDR3 is 15 amino acids. Germline V lookup: CDR1 MDHEN, CDR2 SYDVKM. This chain's CDR3 is CASSLGTGVPGELFF. The CDR3 region has the DNA TGTGCCAGCAGTTTAGGGACAGGGGTCCCCGGGGAGCTGTTTTTT.

The rearrangement joins TRBV5-4 to TRBJ2-5; no clear D. The length of the CDR3 is 12 residues. The V gene lost 7 bases and the J gene lost 5 bases, with 12 bases spanning the gap. Germline CDR1 and CDR2: SGHNT and YYREEE (reference sequence). CDR3 residues: CASANPGETQYF. The CDR3 nucleotides read TGTGCCAGCGCAAATCCCGGGGAGACCCAGTACTTC.

The rearrangement uses TRBV9 and TRBJ2-1; 11 bases agree with TRBD2. Germline trimming cut 4 bases from V and 0 bases from J; bases unmatched to any gene: 9. CDR3 length equals 18 residues. Germline V gives CDR1 SGDLS, CDR2 YYNGEE. The CDR3 region has the DNA TGTGCCAGCAGCCCAGGGACTAGCGGTTCGAGCTCCTACAATGAGCAGTTCTTC. Translation: CASSPGTSGSSSYNEQFF. The variable domain in full, with the rest retrieved from reference TRBV9 and TRBJ2-1, is DSGVTQTPKHLITATGQRVTLRCSPRSGDLSVYWYQQSLDQGLQFLIQYYNGEERAKGNILERFSAQQFPDLHSELNLSSLELGDSALYFCASSPGTSGSSSYNEQFFGPGTRLTVL.

In this sample, this clone turned up once. The chain uses TRBV2 and TRBJ1-1, with D hard to call. Between the trimmed V and J ends, which lost 6 bases and 1 base, there was a span of 9 bases. CDR1 is SNHLY and CDR2 is FYNNEI in the germline V gene. The CDR3 covers 13 residues. The CDR3 spells CASRPTSNTEAFF. The CDR3 bases are TGTGCCAGCAGACCGACATCGAACACTGAAGCTTTCTTT.

The chain links TRBV5-5 to TRBJ2-3, with 8 bases identical to TRBD2. V trimming: 6 bases; J trimming: 2 bases; junction bases outside the gene matches: 8. The CDR3 consists of 15 residues. Germline V CDR1 and CDR2: SGHKS, YYEKEE (reference sequence). The CDR3 coding sequence is TGTGCCAGCAACCGGGGGGGCAGGGACACAGATACGCAGTATTTT. Amino acids: CASNRGGRDTDTQYF.

The J gene is TRBJ2-1, the V gene TRBV5-1; 8 bases align to TRBD1. The CDR3 length is 14 residues. Germline CDR1 is SGHRS and CDR2 is YFSETQ. J was trimmed by 2 bases and V by 6 bases; bases with no gene match: 4. CDR3 protein: CASKTGETYNEQFF. The CDR3 DNA is TGCGCCAGCAAGACAGGGGAAACCTACAATGAGCAGTTCTTC.

V usage is TRBV6-2 or TRBV6-3 and J usage is TRBJ2-6; TRBD2 matches 13 bases. The CDR3 totals 17 residues. Germline V gene sequence: CDR1 MNHEY, CDR2 SVGEGT. V was clipped by 6 bases and J by 1 base; unmatched bases: 3. DNA of the CDR3: TGTGCCAGCAGCCCGGGACTAGCGGGGTCTGGGGCCAACGTCCTGACTTTC. It encodes CASSPGLAGSGANVLTF.

The genes are TRBV5-5 and TRBJ2-5, with D tentatively TRBD1 (5 bases). The length of the CDR3 is 14 residues. V was shortened by 0 bases and J by 1 base, with 7 bases between the two germline ends. The V gene's germline CDR1 is SGHKS and CDR2 YYEKEE (reference sequence). CDR3 nucleotides: TGTGCCAGCAGCTTGGAGGGGTCCCAAGAGACCCAGTACTTC. Its protein is CASSLEGSQETQYF.

The chain carries TRBV11-1 and TRBJ2-1, with TRBD2 identical over 8 bases. CDR3 size: 15 residues. CDR1 SGHAT and CDR2 FQDESV come from the germline V gene (reference sequence). Germline trimming cut 4 bases from V and 5 bases from J; bases unmatched to any gene: 7. The CDR3 region has the DNA TGTGCCAGCAGCTACAGCGGGAGTAAAAACAATGAGCAGTTCTTC. Encoded protein: CASSYSGSKNNEQFF. The full variable domain, with the rest looked up from reference TRBV11-1 and TRBJ2-1, is EAEVAQSPRYKITEKSQAVAFWCDPISGHATLYWYRQILGQGPELLVQFQDESVVDDSQLPKDRFSAERLKGVDSTLKIQPAELGDSAMYLCASSYSGSKNNEQFFGPGTRLTVL.

V is TRBV6-1 and J is TRBJ2-7; 8 positions agree with TRBD2. The V gene end was trimmed by 2 bases and the J gene end by 5 bases; junction bases not matched to a gene: 8. CDR3 size: 15 residues. Germline V CDR1 and CDR2: MNHNS, SASEGT. The CDR3, as DNA: TGTGCCAGCAGTGAAATCGGGAGGGGCGGCCACGAGCAGTACTTC. As protein: CASSEIGRGGHEQYF.

This clone was detected once. CDR3 protein: CASSPGQGQETQYF. The DNA for the CDR3 is TGTGCCAGCAGCCCGGGACAGGGCCAAGAGACCCAGTACTTC. The chain couples TRBV6-5 to TRBJ2-5; 9 bases are shared with TRBD1. The CDR3 extends over 14 amino acids. V lost 6 bases, J lost 1 base, and 3 bases stayed unmatched. Per the germline V gene, CDR1 is MNHEY and CDR2 is SVGAGI.

The genes are TRBV19 and TRBJ1-1; D not resolved. There are 14 residues in the CDR3. V was cut by 2 bases and J by 7 bases, with 14 bases left in between. Germline-derived CDR1 and CDR2 are LNHDA and SQIVND (reference sequence). The CDR3 coding sequence is TGTGCCAGTAGTATATTGGCCGGGAATAATGAAGCTTTCTTT. Its protein is CASSILAGNNEAFF.

V usage is TRBV13 and J usage is TRBJ1-3, with 10 bases identical to TRBD1. In germline, CDR1 is PRHDT, CDR2 FYEKMQ (reference sequence). CDR3 length equals 17 residues. The V segment lost 5 bases and the J segment 1 base; nucleotides outside the gene matches: 8. CDR3 DNA: TGTGCCAGCAGCGCACTTGGGACAGGGGAATCTGGAAACACCATATATTTT. As protein: CASSALGTGESGNTIYF.

V and J are TRBV18 and TRBJ2-2, with TRBD1 matching 11 bases. Germline CDR1 is KGHSH and CDR2 is LQKENI. The CDR3 contains 16 residues. Germline trimming cut 2 bases from V and 3 bases from J; bases unmatched to any gene: 2. This CDR3 is CASSPGTGGHTGELFF. The CDR3 DNA follows: TGTGCCAGCTCACCAGGGACAGGGGGACACACCGGGGAGCTGTTTTTT. Supplemented by reference TRBV18 and TRBJ2-2, the full variable domain reads NAGVMQNPRHLVRRRGQEARLRCSPMKGHSHVYWYRQLPEEGLKFMVYLQKENIIDESGMPKERFSAEFPKEGPSILRIQQVVRGDSAAYFCASSPGTGGHTGELFFGEGSRLTVL.

The chain links TRBV27 to TRBJ1-6; D may be TRBD1 (6 bases). Trimming removed 4 bases at V and 7 bases at J, with 11 bases between. CDR3 length equals 14 residues. Germline lookup yields CDR1 MNHEY and CDR2 SMNVEV (reference sequence). This CDR3 is CASSSEGVNSPLHF. In DNA, the CDR3 is TGTGCCAGCAGTTCCGAGGGGGTGAATTCACCCCTCCACTTT.